This TCR beta chain was identified in a study of cytomegalovirus exposure and HLA in healthy donors. Remarks on this clone: As yet, its antigen is unknown.

60 Vbeta and 13 Jbeta primers were used in PCR. This table comes from immunoSEQ multiplex PCR, and its TCRdb copy is limited to in-frame clones, with some not included. The sample records some 150,000 clones, around 86% being singletons. The CDR3 consists of 15 residues. CDR1 LNHNV and CDR2 YYDKDF come from the germline V gene (reference sequence). The V gene lost 0 bases and the J gene lost 11 bases, with 16 bases spanning the gap. Broader study findings: Indistinguishable V segments such as TRBV6-2 and TRBV6-3 were excluded. Later analysis associated a missense DCLRE1C variant with TCR beta V- and J-gene trimming. Reportedly, TCR beta sequences accurately predicted HLA-A and HLA-B alleles in most subjects. According to the study, around 180 TCR beta chains were cytomegalovirus-associated.

The source material was PBMCs. This chain joins TRBV15 and TRBJ1-4; D might be TRBD1 (6 bases). This receptor was obtained from a female donor in good health and CMV-seronegative. Here the CDR3 reads CATSRDQQGMEKLFF. The CDR3 DNA follows: TGTGCCACCAGCAGAGATCAACAGGGAATGGAGAAACTGTTTTTT.